This entry describes one T cell receptor beta chain. Its antigen is unidentified. CDR1 SGHRS and CDR2 YFSETQ come from the germline V gene. The CDR3 is 17 amino acids. Trimming took 2 bases from V and 0 from J, leaving 17 bases between them. This record belongs to a study of T cell responses to AZD1222 COVID-19 vaccine. Study-level information: Doses given second, at about 4 or about 12 weeks, were pooled. General study results and limits: The sample set comprised mostly white British donors with more females, and clonal diversity was possibly underestimated.

Assay used: immunoSEQ multiplex PCR; TCRdb lists only in-frame clones, some missing. Seen here are about 85,000 clones, around 86% observed once, and the top ten hold 6% to 9%. V and J are TRBV5-1 and TRBJ1-2, with TRBD1 as a possible D gene (6 bases). The material sequenced was peripheral blood, taken on day 0 of AZD1222 vaccination. The sequence came from an adult in good health. The CDR3 loop reads CASSLGGRPMANYGYTF. The CDR3 DNA follows: TGCGCCAGCAGCTTAGGGGGGCGGCCGATGGCTAACTATGGCTACACCTTC.